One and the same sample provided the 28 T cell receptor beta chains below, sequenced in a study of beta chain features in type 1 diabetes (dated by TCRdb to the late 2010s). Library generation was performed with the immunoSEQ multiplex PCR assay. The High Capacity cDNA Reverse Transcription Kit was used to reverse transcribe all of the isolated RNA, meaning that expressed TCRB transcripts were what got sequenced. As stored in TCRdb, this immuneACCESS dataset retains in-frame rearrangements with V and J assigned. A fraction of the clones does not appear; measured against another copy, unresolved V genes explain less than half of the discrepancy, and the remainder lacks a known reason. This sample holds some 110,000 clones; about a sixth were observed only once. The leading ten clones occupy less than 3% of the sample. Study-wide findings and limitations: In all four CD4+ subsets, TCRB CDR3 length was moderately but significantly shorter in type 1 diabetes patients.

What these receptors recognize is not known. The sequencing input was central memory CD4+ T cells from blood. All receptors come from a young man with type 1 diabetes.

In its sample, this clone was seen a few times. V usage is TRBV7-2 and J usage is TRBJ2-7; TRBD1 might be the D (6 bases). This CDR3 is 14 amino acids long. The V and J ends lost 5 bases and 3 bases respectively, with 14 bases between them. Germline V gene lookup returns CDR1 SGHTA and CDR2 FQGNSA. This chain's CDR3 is CASSRGTRSYEQYF. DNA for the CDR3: TGTGCCAGCAGCCGTGGGACACGAAGCTACGAGCAGTACTTC.

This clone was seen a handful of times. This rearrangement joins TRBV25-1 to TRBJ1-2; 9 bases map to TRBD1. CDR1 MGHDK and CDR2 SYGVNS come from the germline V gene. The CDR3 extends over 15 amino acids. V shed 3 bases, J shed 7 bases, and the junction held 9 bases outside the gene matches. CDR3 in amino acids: CASSDRTGVGAGYTF. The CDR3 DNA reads TGTGCCAGCAGTGACAGGACAGGGGTTGGGGCTGGCTACACCTTC.

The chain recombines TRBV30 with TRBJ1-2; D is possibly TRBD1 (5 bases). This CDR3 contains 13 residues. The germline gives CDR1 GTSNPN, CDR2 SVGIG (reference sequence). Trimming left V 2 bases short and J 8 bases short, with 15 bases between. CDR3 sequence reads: CAWSWGDGSGYTF. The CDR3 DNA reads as TGTGCCTGGAGTTGGGGGGACGGAAGCGGCTACACCTTC.

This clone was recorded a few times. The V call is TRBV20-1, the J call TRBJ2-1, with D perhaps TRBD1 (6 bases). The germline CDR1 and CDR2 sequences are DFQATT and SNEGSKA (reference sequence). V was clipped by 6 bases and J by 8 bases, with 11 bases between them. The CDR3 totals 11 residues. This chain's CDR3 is CSANRVHEQFF. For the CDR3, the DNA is TGCAGTGCGAACAGGGTCCATGAGCAGTTCTTC.

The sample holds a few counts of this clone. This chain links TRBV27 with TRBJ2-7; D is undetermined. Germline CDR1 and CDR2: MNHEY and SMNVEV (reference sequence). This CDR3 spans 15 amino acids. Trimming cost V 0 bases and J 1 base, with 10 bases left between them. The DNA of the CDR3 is TGTGCCAGCAGTTTATCGAAGCAGGTATCCTACGAGCAGTACTTC. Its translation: CASSLSKQVSYEQYF.

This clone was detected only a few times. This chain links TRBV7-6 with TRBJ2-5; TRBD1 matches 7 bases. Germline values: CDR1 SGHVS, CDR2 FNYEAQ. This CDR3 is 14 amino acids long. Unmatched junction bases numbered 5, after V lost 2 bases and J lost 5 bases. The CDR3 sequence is CASSLKGAGETQYF. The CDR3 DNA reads TGTGCCAGCAGCTTAAAGGGGGCCGGGGAGACCCAGTACTTC.

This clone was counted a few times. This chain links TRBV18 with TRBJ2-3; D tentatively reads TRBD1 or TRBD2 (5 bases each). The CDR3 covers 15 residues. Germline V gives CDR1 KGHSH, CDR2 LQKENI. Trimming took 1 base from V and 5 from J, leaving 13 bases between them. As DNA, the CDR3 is TGTGCCAGCTCACCACGGGCAGAGGGGATAGATACGCAGTATTTT. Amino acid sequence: CASSPRAEGIDTQYF.

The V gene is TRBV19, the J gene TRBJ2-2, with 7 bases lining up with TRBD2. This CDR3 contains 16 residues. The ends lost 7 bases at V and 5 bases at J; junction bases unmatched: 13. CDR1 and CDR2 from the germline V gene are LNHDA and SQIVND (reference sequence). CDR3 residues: CASNPRLGAGTGELFF. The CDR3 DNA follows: TGTGCCAGTAACCCGAGACTAGGAGCGGGGACCGGGGAGCTGTTTTTT. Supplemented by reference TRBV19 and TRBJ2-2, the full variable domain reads DGGITQSPKYLFRKEGQNVTLSCEQNLNHDAMYWYRQDPGQGLRLIYYSQIVNDFQKGDIAEGYSVSREKKESFPLTVTSAQKNPTAFYLCASNPRLGAGTGELFFGEGSRLTVL.

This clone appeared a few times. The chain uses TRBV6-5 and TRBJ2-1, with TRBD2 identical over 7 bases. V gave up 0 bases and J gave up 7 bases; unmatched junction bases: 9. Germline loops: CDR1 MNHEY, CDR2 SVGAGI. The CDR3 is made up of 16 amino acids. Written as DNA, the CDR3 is TGTGCCAGCAGTTACTCGTCGGCTAGCGGAAATAATGAGCAGTTCTTC. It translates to CASSYSSASGNNEQFF.

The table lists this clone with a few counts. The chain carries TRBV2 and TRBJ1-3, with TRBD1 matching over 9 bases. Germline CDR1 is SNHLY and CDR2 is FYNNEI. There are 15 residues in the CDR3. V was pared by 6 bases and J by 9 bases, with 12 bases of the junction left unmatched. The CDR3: CASRAGQGPESTIYF. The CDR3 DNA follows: TGTGCCAGCAGGGCCGGACAGGGGCCGGAAAGCACCATATATTTT.

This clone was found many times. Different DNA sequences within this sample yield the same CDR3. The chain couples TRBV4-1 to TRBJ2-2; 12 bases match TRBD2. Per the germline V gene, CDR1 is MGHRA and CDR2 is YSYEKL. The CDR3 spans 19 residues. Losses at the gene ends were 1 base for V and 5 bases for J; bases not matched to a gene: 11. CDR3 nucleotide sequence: TGCGCCAGCAGCCAAGTCTTCAAGACTAGCGGGGGTAGAACCGGGGAGCTGTTTTTT. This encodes CASSQVFKTSGGRTGELFF.

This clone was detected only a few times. The CDR3, as DNA: TGTGCCATCAGTGATAAAGGAGAGACCCAGTACTTC. Protein sequence: CAISDKGETQYF. The gene calls are TRBV10-3 and TRBJ2-5; D unclear. Looked up from germline, CDR1 is ENHRY and CDR2 is SYGVKD. Trimming stripped 3 bases from V and 4 bases from J, with 6 bases between. This CDR3 comprises 12 residues.

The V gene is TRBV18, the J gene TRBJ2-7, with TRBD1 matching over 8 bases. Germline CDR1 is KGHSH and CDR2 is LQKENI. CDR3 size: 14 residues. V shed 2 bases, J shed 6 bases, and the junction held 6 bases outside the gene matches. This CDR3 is CASSPSRTGTEQYF. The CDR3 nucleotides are TGTGCCAGCTCACCATCCCGGACAGGGACCGAGCAGTACTTC.

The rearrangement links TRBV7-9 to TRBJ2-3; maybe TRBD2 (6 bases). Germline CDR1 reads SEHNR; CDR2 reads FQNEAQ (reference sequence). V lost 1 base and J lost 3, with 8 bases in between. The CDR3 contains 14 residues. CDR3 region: CASSLVGGTDTQYF. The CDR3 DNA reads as TGTGCCAGCAGCTTAGTCGGGGGAACAGATACGCAGTATTTT.

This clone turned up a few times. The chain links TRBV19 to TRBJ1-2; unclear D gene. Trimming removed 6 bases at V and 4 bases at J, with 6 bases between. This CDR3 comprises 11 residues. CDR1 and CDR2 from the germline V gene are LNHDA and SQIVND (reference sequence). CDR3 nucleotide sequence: TGTGCCAGTAGCGCGAGCTATGGCTACACCTTC. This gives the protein CASSASYGYTF.

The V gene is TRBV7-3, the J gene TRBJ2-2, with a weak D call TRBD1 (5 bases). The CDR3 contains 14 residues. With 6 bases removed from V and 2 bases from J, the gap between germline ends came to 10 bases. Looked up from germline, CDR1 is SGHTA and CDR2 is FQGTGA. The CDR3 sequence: CASSADRNTGELFF. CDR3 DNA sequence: TGTGCCAGCAGTGCAGACAGAAACACCGGGGAGCTGTTTTTT.

The CDR3 here is CASSEEGRTTRYF. The CDR3 nucleotides read TGTGCCAGCAGTGAAGAGGGGAGGACAACTAGGTACTTC. The chain carries TRBV2 and TRBJ2-7; possible D gene TRBD2, 6 bases. The V end lost 1 base, the J end lost 12 bases, and 16 bases lay between the germline ends. Germline CDR1 SNHLY, CDR2 FYNNEI. This CDR3 comprises 13 residues.

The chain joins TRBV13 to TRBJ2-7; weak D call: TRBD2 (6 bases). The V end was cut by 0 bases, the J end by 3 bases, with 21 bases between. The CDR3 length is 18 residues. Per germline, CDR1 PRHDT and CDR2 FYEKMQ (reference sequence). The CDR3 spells CASSLGLFYGTSIYEQYF. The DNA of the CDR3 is TGTGCCAGCAGCTTAGGCCTTTTCTATGGAACTAGCATCTACGAGCAGTACTTC.

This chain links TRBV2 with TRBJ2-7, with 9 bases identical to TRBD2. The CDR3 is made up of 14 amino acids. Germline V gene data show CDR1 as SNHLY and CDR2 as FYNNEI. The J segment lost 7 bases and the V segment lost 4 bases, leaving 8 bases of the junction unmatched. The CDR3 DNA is TGTGCCAGCAGTGGGATAGCGGGGGCTCGGGAGCAGTACTTC. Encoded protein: CASSGIAGAREQYF. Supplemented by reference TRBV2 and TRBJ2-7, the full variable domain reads EPEVTQTPSHQVTQMGQEVILRCVPISNHLYFYWYRQILGQKVEFLVSFYNNEISEKSEIFDDQFSVERPDGSNFTLKIRSTKLEDSAMYFCASSGIAGAREQYFGPGTRLTVT.

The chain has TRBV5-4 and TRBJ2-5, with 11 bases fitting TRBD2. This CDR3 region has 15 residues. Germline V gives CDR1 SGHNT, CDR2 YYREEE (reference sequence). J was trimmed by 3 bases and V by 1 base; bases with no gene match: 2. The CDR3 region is CASSLRLAGKETQYF. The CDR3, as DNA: TGTGCCAGCAGCTTGCGACTAGCGGGGAAAGAGACCCAGTACTTC.

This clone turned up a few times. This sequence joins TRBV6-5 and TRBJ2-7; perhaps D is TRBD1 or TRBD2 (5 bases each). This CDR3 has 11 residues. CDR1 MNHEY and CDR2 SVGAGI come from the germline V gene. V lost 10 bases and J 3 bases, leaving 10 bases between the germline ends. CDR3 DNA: TGTGCCACCGGGACCCTCTACGAGCAGTACTTC. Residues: CATGTLYEQYF.

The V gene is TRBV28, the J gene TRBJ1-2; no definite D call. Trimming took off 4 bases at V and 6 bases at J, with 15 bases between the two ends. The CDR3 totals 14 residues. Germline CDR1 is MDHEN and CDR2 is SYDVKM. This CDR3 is CASSSSHIGHGYTF. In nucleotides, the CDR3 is TGTGCCAGCAGTTCCTCACACATCGGCCATGGCTACACCTTC.

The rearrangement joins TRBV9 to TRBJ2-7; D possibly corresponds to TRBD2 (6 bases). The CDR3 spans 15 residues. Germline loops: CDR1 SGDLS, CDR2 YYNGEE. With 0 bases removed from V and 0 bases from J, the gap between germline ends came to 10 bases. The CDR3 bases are TGTGCCAGCAGCGTAGGAGGGAGGAGCTCCTACGAGCAGTACTTC. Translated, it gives CASSVGGRSSYEQYF.

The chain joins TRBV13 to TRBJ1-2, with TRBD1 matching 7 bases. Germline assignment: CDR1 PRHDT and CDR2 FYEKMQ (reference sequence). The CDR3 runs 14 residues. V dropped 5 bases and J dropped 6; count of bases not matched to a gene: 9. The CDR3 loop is CASSLSGTVNGYTF. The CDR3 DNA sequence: TGTGCCAGCAGCCTATCCGGGACAGTGAATGGCTACACCTTC.

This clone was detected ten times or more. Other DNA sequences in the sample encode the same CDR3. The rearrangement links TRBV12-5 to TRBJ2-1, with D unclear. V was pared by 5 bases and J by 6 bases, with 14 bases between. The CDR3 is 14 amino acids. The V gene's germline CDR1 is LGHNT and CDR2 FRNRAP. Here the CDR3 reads CASGASDGSNEQFF. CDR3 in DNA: TGTGCTAGTGGTGCGTCGGACGGATCCAATGAGCAGTTCTTC.

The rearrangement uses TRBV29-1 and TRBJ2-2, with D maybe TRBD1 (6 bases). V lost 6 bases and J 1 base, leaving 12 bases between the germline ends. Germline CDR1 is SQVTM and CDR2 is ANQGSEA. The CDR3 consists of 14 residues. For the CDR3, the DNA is TGCAGCGTAGGACAGCAACAGAACACCGGGGAGCTGTTTTTT. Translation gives CSVGQQQNTGELFF.

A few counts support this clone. CDR3 residues: CAIDRESGGAGTDTQYF. DNA for the CDR3: TGTGCCATAGACAGGGAAAGCGGGGGGGCCGGCACAGATACGCAGTATTTT. This chain connects TRBV10-3 to TRBJ2-3; TRBD2 matches at 10 bases. V gave up 9 bases and J gave up 1 base; unmatched junction bases: 13. The CDR3 consists of 17 residues. In germline, CDR1 is ENHRY, CDR2 SYGVKD.

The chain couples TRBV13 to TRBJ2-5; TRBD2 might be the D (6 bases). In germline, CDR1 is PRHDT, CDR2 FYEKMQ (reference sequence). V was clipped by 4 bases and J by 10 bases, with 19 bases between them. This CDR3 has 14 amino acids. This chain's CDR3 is CASSSFETGVLQYF. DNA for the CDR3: TGTGCCAGCAGCTCCTTTGAGACGGGGGTGCTCCAGTACTTC.